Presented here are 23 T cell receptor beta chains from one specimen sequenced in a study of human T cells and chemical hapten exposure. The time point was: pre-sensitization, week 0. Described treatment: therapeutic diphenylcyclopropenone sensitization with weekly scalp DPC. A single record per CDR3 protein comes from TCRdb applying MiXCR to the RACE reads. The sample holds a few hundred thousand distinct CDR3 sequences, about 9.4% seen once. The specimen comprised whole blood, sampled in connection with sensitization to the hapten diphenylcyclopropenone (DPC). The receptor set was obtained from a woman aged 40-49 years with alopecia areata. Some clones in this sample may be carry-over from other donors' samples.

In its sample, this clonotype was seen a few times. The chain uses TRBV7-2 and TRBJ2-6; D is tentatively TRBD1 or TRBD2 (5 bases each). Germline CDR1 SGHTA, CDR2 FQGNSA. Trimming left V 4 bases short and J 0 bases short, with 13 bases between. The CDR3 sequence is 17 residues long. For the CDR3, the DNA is TGTGCCAGCAGCTCCCGGGACGGGGTCTCTGGGGCCAACGTCCTGACTTTC. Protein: CASSSRDGVSGANVLTF.

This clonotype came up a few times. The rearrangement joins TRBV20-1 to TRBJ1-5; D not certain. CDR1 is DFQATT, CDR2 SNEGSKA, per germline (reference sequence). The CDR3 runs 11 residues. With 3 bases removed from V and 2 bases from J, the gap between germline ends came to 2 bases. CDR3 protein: CSASGNQPQHF. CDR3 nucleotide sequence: TGCAGTGCTAGTGGCAATCAGCCCCAGCATTTT.

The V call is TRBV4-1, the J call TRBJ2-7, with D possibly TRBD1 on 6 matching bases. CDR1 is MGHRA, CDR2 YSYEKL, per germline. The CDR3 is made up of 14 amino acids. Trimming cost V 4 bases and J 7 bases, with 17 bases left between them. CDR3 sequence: CASSLDRPRGEQYF. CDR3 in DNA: TGCGCCAGCAGCCTGGACAGACCACGAGGGGAGCAGTACTTC.

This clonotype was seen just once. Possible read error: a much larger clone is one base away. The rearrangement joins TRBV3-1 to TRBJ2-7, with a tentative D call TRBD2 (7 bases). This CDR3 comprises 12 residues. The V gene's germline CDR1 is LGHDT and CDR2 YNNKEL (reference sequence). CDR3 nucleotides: TGTGCCAGCAGCCTCAGGGGAGGGCTTGAAGACTTC. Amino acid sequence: CASSLRGGLEDF.

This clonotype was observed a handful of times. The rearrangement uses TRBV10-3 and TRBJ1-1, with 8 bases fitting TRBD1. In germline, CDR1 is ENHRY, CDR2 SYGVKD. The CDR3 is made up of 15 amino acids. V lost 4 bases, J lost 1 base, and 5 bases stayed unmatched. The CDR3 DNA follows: TGTGCCATCAGTGTATTTGGACAGGGGAACACTGAAGCTTTCTTT. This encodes CAISVFGQGNTEAFF.

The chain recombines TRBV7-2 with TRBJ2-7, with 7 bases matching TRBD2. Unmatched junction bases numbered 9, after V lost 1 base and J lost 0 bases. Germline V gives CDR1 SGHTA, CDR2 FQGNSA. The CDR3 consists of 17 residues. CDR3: CASSLDVVRESSYEQYF. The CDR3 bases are TGTGCCAGCAGCTTAGATGTCGTGCGGGAGAGCTCCTACGAGCAGTACTTC. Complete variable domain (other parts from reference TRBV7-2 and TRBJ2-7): GAGVSQSPSNKVTEKGKDVELRCDPISGHTALYWYRQSLGQGLEFLIYFQGNSAPDKSGLPSDRFSAERTGGSVSTLTIQRTQQEDSAVYLCASSLDVVRESSYEQYFGPGTRLTVT.

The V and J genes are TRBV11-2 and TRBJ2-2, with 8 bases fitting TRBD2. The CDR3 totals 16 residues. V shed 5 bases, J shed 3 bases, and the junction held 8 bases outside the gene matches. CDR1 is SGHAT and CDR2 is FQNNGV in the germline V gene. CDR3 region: CASSPPGGSHTGELFF. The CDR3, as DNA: TGTGCCAGCAGCCCACCGGGGGGGAGTCACACCGGGGAGCTGTTTTTT. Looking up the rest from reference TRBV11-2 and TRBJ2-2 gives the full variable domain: EAGVAQSPRYKIIEKRQSVAFWCNPISGHATLYWYQQILGQGPKLLIQFQNNGVVDDSQLPKDRFSAERLKGVDSTLKIQPAKLEDSAVYLCASSPPGGSHTGELFFGEGSRLTVL.

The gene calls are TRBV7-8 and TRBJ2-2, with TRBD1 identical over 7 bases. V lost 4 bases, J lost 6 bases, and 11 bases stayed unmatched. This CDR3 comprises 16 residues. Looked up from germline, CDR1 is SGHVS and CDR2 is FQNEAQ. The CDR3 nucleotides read TGTGCCAGCAGCTCACGCAGGGGGTTAGGAGCCGGGGAGCTGTTTTTT. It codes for CASSSRRGLGAGELFF.

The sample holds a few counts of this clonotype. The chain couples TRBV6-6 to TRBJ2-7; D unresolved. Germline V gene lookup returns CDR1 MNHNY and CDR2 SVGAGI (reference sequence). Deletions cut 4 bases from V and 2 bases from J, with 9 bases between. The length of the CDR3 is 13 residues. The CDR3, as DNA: TGTGCCAGCAGTTTGCACCTCGCCTACGAGCAGTACTTC. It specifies CASSLHLAYEQYF.

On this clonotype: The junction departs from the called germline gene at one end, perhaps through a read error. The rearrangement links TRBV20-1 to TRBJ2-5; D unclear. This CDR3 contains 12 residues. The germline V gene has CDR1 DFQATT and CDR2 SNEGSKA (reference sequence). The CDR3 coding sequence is TGCAGTGCTAGTGAGGTCACGGAGACCCAGTGCTTC. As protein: CSASEVTETQCF.

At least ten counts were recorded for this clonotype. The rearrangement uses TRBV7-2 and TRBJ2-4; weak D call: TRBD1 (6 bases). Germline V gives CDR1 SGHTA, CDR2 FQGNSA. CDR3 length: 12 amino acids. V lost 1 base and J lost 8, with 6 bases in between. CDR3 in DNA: TGTGCCAGCAGCTTAGGGGGGCACATTCAGTACTTC. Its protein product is CASSLGGHIQYF.

The chain's CDR3 is CASSLVAPGTHGAFF. Written as DNA, the CDR3 is TGTGCCAGCAGCTTAGTTGCCCCCGGGACCCATGGTGCTTTCTTT. V is TRBV7-9 and J is TRBJ1-1; D possibly corresponds to TRBD1 (5 bases). Trimming stripped 1 base from V and 11 bases from J, with 20 bases between. Germline V gene sequence: CDR1 SEHNR, CDR2 FQNEAQ (reference sequence). The CDR3 covers 15 residues.

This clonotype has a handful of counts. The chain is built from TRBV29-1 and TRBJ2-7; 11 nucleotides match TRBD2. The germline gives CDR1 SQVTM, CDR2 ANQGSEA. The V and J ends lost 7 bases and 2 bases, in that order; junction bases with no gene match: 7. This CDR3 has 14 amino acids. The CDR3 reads CSAKTSGETYEQYF. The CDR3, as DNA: TGCAGCGCAAAGACTAGCGGGGAGACCTACGAGCAGTACTTC.

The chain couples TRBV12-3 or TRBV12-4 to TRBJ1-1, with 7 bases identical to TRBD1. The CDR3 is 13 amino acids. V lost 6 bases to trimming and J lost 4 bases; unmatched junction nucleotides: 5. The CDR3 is CASRTKGATEAFF. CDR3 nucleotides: TGTGCCAGCAGGACAAAGGGGGCCACTGAAGCTTTCTTT.

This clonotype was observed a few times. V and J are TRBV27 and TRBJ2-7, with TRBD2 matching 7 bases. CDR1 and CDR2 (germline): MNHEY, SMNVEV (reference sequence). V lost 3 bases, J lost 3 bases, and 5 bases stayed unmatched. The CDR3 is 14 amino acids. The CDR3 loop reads CASSFGGVIYEQYF. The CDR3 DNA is TGTGCCAGCAGTTTTGGGGGGGTGATCTACGAGCAGTACTTC.

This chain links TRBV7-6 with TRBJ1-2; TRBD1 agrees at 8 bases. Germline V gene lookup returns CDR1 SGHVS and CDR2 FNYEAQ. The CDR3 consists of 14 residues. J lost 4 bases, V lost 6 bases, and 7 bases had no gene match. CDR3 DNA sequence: TGTGCCAGCAGTCGGGCAGGGGGCATCTATGGCTACACCTTC. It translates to CASSRAGGIYGYTF.

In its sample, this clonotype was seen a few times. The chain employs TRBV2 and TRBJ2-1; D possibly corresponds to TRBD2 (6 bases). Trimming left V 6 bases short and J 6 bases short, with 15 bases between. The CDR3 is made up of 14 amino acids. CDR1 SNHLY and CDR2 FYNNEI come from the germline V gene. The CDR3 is CASRQSPEGNEQFF. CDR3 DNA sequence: TGTGCCAGCAGACAAAGCCCGGAGGGCAATGAGCAGTTCTTC.

The CDR3 protein is CSTPMTGTSLYNEQFF. The CDR3 region has the DNA TGCAGTACCCCAATGACCGGGACTAGTCTCTACAATGAGCAGTTCTTC. The V gene is TRBV20-1, the J gene TRBJ2-1; TRBD2 agrees at 8 bases. V gave up 8 bases and J gave up 3 bases; unmatched junction bases: 15. The CDR3 has 16 residues. Germline V lookup: CDR1 DFQATT, CDR2 SNEGSKA (reference sequence).

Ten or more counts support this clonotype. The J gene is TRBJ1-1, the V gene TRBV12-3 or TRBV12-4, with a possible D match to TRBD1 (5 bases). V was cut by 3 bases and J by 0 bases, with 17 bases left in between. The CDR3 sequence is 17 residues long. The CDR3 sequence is CASSLGGTFLLNTEAFF. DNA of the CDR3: TGTGCCAGCAGTTTGGGGGGGACCTTCCTCCTGAACACTGAAGCTTTCTTT.

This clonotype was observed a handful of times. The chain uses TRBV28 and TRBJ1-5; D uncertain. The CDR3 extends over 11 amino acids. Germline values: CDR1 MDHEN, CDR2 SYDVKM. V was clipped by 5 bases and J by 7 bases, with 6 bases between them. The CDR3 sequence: CASSNGQPQHF. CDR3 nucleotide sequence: TGTGCCAGCAGTAACGGGCAGCCCCAGCATTTT.

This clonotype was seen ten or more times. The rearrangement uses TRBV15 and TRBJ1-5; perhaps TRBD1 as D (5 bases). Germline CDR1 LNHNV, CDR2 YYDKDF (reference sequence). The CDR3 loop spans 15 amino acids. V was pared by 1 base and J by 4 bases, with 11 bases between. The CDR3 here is CATSRARGRNQPQHF. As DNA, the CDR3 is TGTGCCACCAGCAGAGCTCGGGGCCGAAATCAGCCCCAGCATTTT. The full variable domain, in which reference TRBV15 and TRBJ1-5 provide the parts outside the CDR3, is DAMVIQNPRYQVTQFGKPVTLSCSQTLNHNVMYWYQQKSSQAPKLLFHYYDKDFNNEADTPDNFQSRRPNTSFCFLDIRSPGLGDTAMYLCATSRARGRNQPQHFGDGTRLSIL.

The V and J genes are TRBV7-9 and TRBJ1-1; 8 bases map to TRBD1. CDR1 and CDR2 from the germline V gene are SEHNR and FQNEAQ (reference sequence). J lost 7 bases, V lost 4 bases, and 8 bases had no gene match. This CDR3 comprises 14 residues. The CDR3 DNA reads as TGTGCCAGCAGCTCACGACAGGGGCAGAATGAAGCTTTCTTT. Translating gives CASSSRQGQNEAFF.

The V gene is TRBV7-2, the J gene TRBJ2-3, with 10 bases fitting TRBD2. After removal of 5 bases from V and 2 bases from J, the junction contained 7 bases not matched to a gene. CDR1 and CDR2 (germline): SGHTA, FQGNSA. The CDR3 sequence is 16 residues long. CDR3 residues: CASSPGGLAFTDTQYF. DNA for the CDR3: TGTGCCAGCAGCCCGGGGGGACTAGCGTTCACAGATACGCAGTATTTT.